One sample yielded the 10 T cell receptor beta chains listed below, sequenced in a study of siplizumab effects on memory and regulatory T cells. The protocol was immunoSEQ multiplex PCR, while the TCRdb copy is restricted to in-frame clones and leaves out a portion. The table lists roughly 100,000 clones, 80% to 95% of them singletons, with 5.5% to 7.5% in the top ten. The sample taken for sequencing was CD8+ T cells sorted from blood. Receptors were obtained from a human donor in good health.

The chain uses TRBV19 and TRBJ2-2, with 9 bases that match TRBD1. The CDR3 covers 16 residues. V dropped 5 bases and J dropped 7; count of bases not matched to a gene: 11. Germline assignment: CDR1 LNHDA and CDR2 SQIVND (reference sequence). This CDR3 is CASSARTGATVGELFF. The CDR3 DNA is TGTGCCAGTAGTGCGCGGACAGGGGCCACCGTCGGGGAGCTGTTTTTT. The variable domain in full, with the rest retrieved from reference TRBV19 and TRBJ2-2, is DGGITQSPKYLFRKEGQNVTLSCEQNLNHDAMYWYRQDPGQGLRLIYYSQIVNDFQKGDIAEGYSVSREKKESFPLTVTSAQKNPTAFYLCASSARTGATVGELFFGEGSRLTVL.

The CDR3 spells CASRYWEGAEAEAFF. The CDR3 DNA reads TGTGCCAGTAGGTATTGGGAGGGGGCCGAGGCTGAAGCTTTCTTT. The chain recombines TRBV19 with TRBJ1-1; 7 bases match TRBD1. The germline gives CDR1 LNHDA, CDR2 SQIVND (reference sequence). The CDR3 has 15 residues. The V gene end was trimmed by 6 bases and the J gene end by 6 bases; junction bases not matched to a gene: 13.

CDR3 DNA sequence: TGTGCCAGCAGCTTAGAACTCGTGAACACTGAAGCTTTCTTT. Amino acids: CASSLELVNTEAFF. The gene calls are TRBV7-2 and TRBJ1-1; D call uncertain. V was clipped by 1 base and J by 0 bases, with 6 bases between them. CDR3 length: 14 residues. The germline V gene has CDR1 SGHTA and CDR2 FQGNSA.

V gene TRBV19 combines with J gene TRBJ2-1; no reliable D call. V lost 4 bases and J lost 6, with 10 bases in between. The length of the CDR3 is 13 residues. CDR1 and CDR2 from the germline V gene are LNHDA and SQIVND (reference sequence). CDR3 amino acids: CASSTKDGNEQFF. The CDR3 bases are TGTGCCAGTAGTACCAAGGACGGCAATGAGCAGTTCTTC.

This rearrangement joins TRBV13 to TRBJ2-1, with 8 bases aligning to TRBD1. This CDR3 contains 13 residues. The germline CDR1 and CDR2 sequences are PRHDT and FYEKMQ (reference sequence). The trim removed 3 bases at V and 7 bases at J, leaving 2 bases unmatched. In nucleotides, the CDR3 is TGTGCCAGCAGCTTGGGACAGGAGAATGAGCAGTTCTTC. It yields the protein CASSLGQENEQFF.

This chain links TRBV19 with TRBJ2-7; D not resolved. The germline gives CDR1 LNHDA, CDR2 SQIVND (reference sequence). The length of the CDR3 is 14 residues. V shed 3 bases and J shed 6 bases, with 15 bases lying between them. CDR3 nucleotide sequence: TGTGCCAGTAGTATTGCGGTCAGCCCTACCGAGCAGTACTTC. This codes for CASSIAVSPTEQYF.

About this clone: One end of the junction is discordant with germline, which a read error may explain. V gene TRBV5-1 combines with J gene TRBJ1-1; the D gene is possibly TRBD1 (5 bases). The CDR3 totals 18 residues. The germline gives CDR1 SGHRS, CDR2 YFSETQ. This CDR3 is CASSLAKMGGDRNTEAFF. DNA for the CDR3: TGCGCCAGTAGCTTGGCCAAAATGGGGGGTGACAGGAACACTGAAGCTTTCTTT. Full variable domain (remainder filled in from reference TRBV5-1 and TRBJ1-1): KAGVTQTPRYLIKTRGQQVTLSCSPISGHRSVSWYQQTPGQGLQFLFEYFSETQRNKGNFPGRFSGRQFSNSRSEMNVSTLELGDSALYLCASSLAKMGGDRNTEAFFGQGTRLTVV.

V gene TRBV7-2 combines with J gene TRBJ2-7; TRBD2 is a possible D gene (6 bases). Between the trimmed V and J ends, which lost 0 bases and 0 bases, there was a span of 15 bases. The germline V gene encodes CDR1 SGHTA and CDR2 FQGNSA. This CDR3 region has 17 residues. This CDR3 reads CASSLARVGGLSYEQYF. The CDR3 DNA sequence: TGTGCCAGCAGCTTAGCGCGGGTCGGGGGACTCTCCTACGAGCAGTACTTC.

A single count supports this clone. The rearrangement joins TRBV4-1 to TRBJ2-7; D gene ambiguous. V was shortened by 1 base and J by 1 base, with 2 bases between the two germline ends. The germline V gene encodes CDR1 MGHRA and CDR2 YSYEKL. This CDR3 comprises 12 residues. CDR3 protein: CASSQGSYEQYF. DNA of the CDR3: TGCGCCAGCAGCCAAGGATCCTACGAGCAGTACTTC.

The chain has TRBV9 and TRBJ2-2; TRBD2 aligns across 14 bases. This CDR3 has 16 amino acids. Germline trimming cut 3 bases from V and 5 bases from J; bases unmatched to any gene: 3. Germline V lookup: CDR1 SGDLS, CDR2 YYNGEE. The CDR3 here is CASSGGLAGATGELFF. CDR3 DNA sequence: TGTGCCAGCAGCGGGGGACTAGCGGGAGCGACCGGGGAGCTGTTTTTT.